This TCR beta chain was captured in a study of cytomegalovirus exposure and HLA in healthy donors. Study findings and constraints: It was confirmed in vitro that a few of the CMV-associated chains were specific for CMV antigens.

This table comes from immunoSEQ multiplex PCR, and its TCRdb copy is limited to in-frame clones, with some not included. Counted here are over 150,000 clones, about 89% occurring once; the ten biggest clones make up 3% to 3.5%. Concerning this clone: The antigen remains undetermined.

Looked up from germline, CDR1 is SGDLS and CDR2 is YYNGEE. The V and J ends lost 0 bases and 0 bases, in that order; junction bases with no gene match: 1. The CDR3 spans 15 residues. Separate from the approximately 600-subject first cohort was the approximately 110-subject validation cohort, to which the donors belonged. Sequenced input: PBMCs. The rearrangement links TRBV9 to TRBJ2-7; 9 positions agree with TRBD2. The origin of this receptor is a woman aged 18 to 35 in good health and CMV-seropositive. The CDR3 DNA sequence: TGTGCCAGCAGCGTAGCTAGCGGGAACTCCTACGAGCAGTACTTC. As protein: CASSVASGNSYEQYF.